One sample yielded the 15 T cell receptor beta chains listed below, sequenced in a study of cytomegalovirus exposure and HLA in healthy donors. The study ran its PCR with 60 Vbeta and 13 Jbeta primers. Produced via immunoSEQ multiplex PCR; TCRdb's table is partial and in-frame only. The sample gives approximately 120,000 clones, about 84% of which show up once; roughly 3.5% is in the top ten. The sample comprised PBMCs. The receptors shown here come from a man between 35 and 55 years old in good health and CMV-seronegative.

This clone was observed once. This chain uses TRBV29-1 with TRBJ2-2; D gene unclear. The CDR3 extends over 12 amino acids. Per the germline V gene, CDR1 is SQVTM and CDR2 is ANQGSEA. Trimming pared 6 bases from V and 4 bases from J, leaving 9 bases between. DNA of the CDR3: TGCAGCGTCTTCGGTGCCACCGGGGAGCTGTTTTTT. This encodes CSVFGATGELFF.

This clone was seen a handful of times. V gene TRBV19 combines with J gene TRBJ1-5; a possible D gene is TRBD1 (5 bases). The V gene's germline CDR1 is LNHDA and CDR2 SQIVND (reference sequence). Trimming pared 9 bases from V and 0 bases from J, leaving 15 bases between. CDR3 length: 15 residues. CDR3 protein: CASGESGYSNQPQHF. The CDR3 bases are TGTGCCAGCGGCGAATCAGGGTATAGCAATCAGCCCCAGCATTTT.

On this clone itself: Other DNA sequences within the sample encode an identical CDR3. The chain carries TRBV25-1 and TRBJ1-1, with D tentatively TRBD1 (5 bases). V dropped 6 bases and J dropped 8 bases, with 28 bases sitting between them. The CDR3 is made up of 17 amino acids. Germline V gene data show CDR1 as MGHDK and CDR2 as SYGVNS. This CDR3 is CASRKEGFFPLRSEAFF. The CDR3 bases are TGTGCCAGCAGGAAGGAGGGGTTCTTCCCCCTCCGATCCGAAGCTTTCTTT.

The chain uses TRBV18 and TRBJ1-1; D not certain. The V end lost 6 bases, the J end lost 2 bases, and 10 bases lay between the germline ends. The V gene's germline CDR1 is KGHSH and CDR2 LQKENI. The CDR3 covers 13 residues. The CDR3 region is CASSIQVNTEAFF. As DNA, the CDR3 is TGTGCCAGCTCGATTCAGGTTAACACTGAAGCTTTCTTT.

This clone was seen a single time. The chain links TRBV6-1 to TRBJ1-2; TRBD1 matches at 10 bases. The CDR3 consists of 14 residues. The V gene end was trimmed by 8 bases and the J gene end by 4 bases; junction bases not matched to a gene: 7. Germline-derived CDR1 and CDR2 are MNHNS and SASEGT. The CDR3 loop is CASEDRGLPYGYTF. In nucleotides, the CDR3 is TGTGCCAGCGAAGACAGGGGGCTCCCCTATGGCTACACCTTC.

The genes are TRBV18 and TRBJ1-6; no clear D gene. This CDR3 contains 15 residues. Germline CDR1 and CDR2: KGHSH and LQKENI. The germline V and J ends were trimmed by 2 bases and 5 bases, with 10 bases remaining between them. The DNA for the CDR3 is TGTGCCAGCTCACCAAGTGTAGCAGATAATTCACCCCTCCACTTT. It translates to CASSPSVADNSPLHF.

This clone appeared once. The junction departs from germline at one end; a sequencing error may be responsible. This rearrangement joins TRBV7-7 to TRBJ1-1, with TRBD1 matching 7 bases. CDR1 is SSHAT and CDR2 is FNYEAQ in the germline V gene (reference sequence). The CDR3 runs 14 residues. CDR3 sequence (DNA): TGTGCTAGCAGCGCGGGACAGAGGGACACTGAAGCTTTCTTT. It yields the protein CASSAGQRDTEAFF. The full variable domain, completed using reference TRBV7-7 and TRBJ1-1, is GAGVSQSPRYKVTKRGQDVTLRCDPISSHATLYWYQQALGQGPEFLTYFNYEAQPDKSGLPSDRFSAERPEGSISTLTIQRTEQRDSAMYRCASSAGQRDTEAFFGQGTRLTVV.

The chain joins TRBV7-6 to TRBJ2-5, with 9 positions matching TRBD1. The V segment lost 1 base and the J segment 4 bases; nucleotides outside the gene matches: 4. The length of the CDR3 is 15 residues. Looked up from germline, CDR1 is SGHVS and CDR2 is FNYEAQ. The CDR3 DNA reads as TGTGCCAGCAGCTTAGGACCGGGACAGGGAGAGACCCAGTACTTC. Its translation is CASSLGPGQGETQYF.

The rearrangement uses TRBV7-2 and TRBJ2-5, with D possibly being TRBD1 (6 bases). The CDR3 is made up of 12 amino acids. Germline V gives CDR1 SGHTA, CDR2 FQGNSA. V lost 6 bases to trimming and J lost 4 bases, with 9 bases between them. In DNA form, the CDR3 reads TGTGCCAGCAGTCCGGACAGAGAGACCCAGTACTTC. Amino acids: CASSPDRETQYF.

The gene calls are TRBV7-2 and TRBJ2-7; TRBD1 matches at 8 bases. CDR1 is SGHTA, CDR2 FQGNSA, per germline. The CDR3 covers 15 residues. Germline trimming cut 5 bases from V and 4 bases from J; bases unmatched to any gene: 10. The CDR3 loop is CASSIDRGGGYEQYF. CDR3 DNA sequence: TGTGCCAGCAGCATCGACAGGGGAGGAGGGTACGAGCAGTACTTC.

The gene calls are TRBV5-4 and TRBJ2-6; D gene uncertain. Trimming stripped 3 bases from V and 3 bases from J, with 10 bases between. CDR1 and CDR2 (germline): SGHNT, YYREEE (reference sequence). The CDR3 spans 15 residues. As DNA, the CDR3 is TGTGCCAGCAGCTCTTTCTCCGTTGGGGCCAACGTCCTGACTTTC. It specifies CASSSFSVGANVLTF.

The CDR3 nucleotides are TGCGCCAGCGGAGCTGGGGGCGCCTCTTCATACAATGAGCAGTTCTTC. This codes for CASGAGGASSYNEQFF. The V call is TRBV5-1, the J call TRBJ2-1; TRBD1 might be the D (6 bases). The CDR3 spans 16 residues. V gave up 7 bases and J gave up 4 bases, with 21 bases separating them. Germline lookup yields CDR1 SGHRS and CDR2 YFSETQ. Full variable domain (missing parts from reference TRBV5-1 and TRBJ2-1): KAGVTQTPRYLIKTRGQQVTLSCSPISGHRSVSWYQQTPGQGLQFLFEYFSETQRNKGNFPGRFSGRQFSNSRSEMNVSTLELGDSALYLCASGAGGASSYNEQFFGPGTRLTVL.

The CDR3 coding sequence is TGTGCCAGCAGCCCACGGGGGGATCTAAGGCAAGAGACCCAGTACTTC. Protein: CASSPRGDLRQETQYF. V usage is TRBV7-2 and J usage is TRBJ2-5; 7 positions agree with TRBD2. Trimming at V came to 5 bases and at J to 2 bases, leaving 11 bases not matched to a gene. Germline V gives CDR1 SGHTA, CDR2 FQGNSA. The CDR3 covers 16 residues. Filled out from reference TRBV7-2 and TRBJ2-5, the complete variable domain reads GAGVSQSPSNKVTEKGKDVELRCDPISGHTALYWYRQSLGQGLEFLIYFQGNSAPDKSGLPSDRFSAERTGGSVSTLTIQRTQQEDSAVYLCASSPRGDLRQETQYFGPGTRLLVL.

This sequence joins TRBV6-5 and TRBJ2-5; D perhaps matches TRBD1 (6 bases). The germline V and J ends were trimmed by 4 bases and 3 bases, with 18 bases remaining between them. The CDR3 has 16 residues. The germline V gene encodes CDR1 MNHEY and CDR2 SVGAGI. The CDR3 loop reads CASSSGFLGAEETQYF. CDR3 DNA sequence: TGTGCCAGCAGTTCCGGCTTCCTGGGGGCAGAAGAGACCCAGTACTTC.

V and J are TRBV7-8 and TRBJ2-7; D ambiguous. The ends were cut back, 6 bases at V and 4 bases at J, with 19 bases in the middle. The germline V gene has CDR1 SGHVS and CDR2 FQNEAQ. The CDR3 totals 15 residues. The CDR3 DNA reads TGTGCCAGCAGTCCCAGCCCGGGTATACTATACGAGCAGTACTTC. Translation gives CASSPSPGILYEQYF.